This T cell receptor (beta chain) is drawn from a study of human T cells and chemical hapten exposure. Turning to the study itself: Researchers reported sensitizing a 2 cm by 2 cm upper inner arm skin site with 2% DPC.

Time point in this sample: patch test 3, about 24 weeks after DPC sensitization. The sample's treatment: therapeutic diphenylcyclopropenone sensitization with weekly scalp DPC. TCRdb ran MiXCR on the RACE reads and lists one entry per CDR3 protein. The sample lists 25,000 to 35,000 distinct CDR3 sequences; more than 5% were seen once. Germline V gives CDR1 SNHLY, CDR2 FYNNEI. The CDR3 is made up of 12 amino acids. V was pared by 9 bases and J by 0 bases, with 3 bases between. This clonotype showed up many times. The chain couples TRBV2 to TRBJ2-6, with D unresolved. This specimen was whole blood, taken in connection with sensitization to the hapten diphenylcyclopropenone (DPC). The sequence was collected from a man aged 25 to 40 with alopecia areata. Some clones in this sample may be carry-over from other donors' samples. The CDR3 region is CARNSGANVLTF. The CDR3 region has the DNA TGTGCCAGGAACTCTGGGGCCAACGTCCTGACTTTC. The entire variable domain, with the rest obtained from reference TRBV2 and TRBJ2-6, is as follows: EPEVTQTPSHQVTQMGQEVILRCVPISNHLYFYWYRQILGQKVEFLVSFYNNEISEKSEIFDDQFSVERPDGSNFTLKIRSTKLEDSAMYFCARNSGANVLTFGAGSRLTVL.